The 11 T cell receptor beta chains listed next were all sequenced from one sample in a study of cytomegalovirus exposure and HLA in healthy donors. Both 60 Vbeta primers and 13 Jbeta primers went into the PCR. The repertoire was sequenced with immunoSEQ multiplex PCR; TCRdb's copy has only in-frame clones and lacks some. Here the sample spans around 140,000 clones, approximately 80% being singletons. The sample consisted of PBMCs. The receptors come from a young woman in good health and CMV-seropositive.

CDR3 protein: CASRRELWGGLTKLKNIQYF. The CDR3 DNA reads as TGCGCCAGCAGAAGGGAGCTGTGGGGGGGGCTCACCAAACTAAAAAACATTCAGTACTTC. The chain employs TRBV5-1 and TRBJ2-4; D might be TRBD2 (7 bases). The V and J ends lost 5 bases and 4 bases respectively, with 31 bases between them. Germline values: CDR1 SGHRS, CDR2 YFSETQ. The CDR3 runs to 20 residues.

This clone has a single count. V gene TRBV7-2 combines with J gene TRBJ1-1, with TRBD1 as a possible D gene (6 bases). The length of the CDR3 is 15 residues. CDR1 is SGHTA and CDR2 is FQGNSA in the germline V gene. Trimming took 1 base from V and 4 from J, leaving 13 bases between them. The CDR3 is CASSLVTGTGTEAFF. The CDR3 nucleotides are TGTGCCAGCAGCTTAGTTACAGGGACGGGCACTGAAGCTTTCTTT. Variable domain in full (rest from reference TRBV7-2 and TRBJ1-1): GAGVSQSPSNKVTEKGKDVELRCDPISGHTALYWYRQSLGQGLEFLIYFQGNSAPDKSGLPSDRFSAERTGGSVSTLTIQRTQQEDSAVYLCASSLVTGTGTEAFFGQGTRLTVV.

The V and J genes are TRBV5-1 and TRBJ1-1, with D possibly being TRBD1 (6 bases). The germline CDR1 and CDR2 sequences are SGHRS and YFSETQ. This CDR3 has 13 residues. V was pared by 0 bases and J by 7 bases, with 10 bases between. The CDR3: CASSLGQAFEAFF. In DNA, the CDR3 is TGCGCCAGCAGCTTGGGACAGGCTTTTGAAGCTTTCTTT.

This clone appeared a single time. The rearrangement joins TRBV2 to TRBJ2-5; 7 bases are a match to TRBD2. Unmatched junction bases numbered 5, after V lost 2 bases and J lost 2 bases. CDR3 length: 15 amino acids. Germline CDR1 is SNHLY and CDR2 is FYNNEI. CDR3 in amino acids: CASSESRGSQETQYF. CDR3 in DNA: TGTGCCAGCAGTGAATCGCGGGGGAGTCAAGAGACCCAGTACTTC.

In nucleotides, the CDR3 is TGTGCCAGCAGTGGCACAGGTTCCTCTGGAAACACCATATATTTT. Amino acids: CASSGTGSSGNTIYF. This chain links TRBV6-5 with TRBJ1-3, with D possibly TRBD1 on 5 matching bases. The V and J ends lost 5 bases and 0 bases respectively, with 11 bases between them. Germline CDR1 and CDR2: MNHEY and SVGAGI. CDR3 length: 15 amino acids.

V and J are TRBV4-3 and TRBJ2-1, with 11 bases matching TRBD2. The CDR3 extends over 17 amino acids. Germline V gene lookup returns CDR1 LGHNA and CDR2 YSLEER. With 4 bases clipped from V and 4 bases from J, the junction kept 9 bases outside the gene matches. CDR3 bases: TGCGCCAGCAGCCCGGGGGTAGCGGGGGGGACTTACAATGAGCAGTTCTTC. This codes for CASSPGVAGGTYNEQFF.

The CDR3 DNA reads as TGTGCCAGCAGTGATGGACAGGTTGGCATGAACACTGAAGCTTTCTTT. Its translation is CASSDGQVGMNTEAFF. The rearrangement links TRBV2 to TRBJ1-1, with TRBD1 identical over 7 bases. The germline gives CDR1 SNHLY, CDR2 FYNNEI. The CDR3 sequence is 16 residues long. J was trimmed by 0 bases and V by 3 bases; bases with no gene match: 7.

V is TRBV7-9 and J is TRBJ1-6; D may be TRBD1 (6 bases). The germline CDR1 and CDR2 sequences are SEHNR and FQNEAQ (reference sequence). The length of the CDR3 is 17 residues. Trimming pared 1 base from V and 4 bases from J, leaving 14 bases between. The CDR3, as DNA: TGTGCCAGCAGCTTAGTCTCAGGGGTGGGGTATAATTCACCCCTCCACTTT. This sequence encodes CASSLVSGVGYNSPLHF. The full variable domain, rest sourced from reference TRBV7-9 and TRBJ1-6, is DTGVSQNPRHKITKRGQNVTFRCDPISEHNRLYWYRQTLGQGPEFLTYFQNEAQLEKSRLLSDRFSAERPKGSFSTLEIQRTEQGDSAMYLCASSLVSGVGYNSPLHFGNGTRLTVT.

A few counts support this clone. The V call is TRBV6-1, the J call TRBJ2-3; TRBD2 matches 8 bases. CDR1 is MNHNS and CDR2 is SASEGT in the germline V gene. With V trimmed by 0 bases and J by 4 bases, 6 bases remained unmatched. The CDR3 runs 16 residues. The CDR3: CASSEAGAGEADTQYF. The CDR3 bases are TGTGCCAGCAGTGAAGCCGGAGCGGGGGAGGCAGATACGCAGTATTTT.

The chain carries TRBV2 and TRBJ2-7; tentative D call: TRBD2 (6 bases). V lost 6 bases to trimming and J lost 7 bases, with 19 bases between them. CDR3 size: 14 residues. Germline V gene lookup returns CDR1 SNHLY and CDR2 FYNNEI. CDR3 sequence (DNA): TGTGCCAGCAGCGCGTTTGAGACCGCGGGGGAGCAGTACTTC. Protein: CASSAFETAGEQYF. The complete variable domain, with remaining parts taken from reference TRBV2 and TRBJ2-7, reads EPEVTQTPSHQVTQMGQEVILRCVPISNHLYFYWYRQILGQKVEFLVSFYNNEISEKSEIFDDQFSVERPDGSNFTLKIRSTKLEDSAMYFCASSAFETAGEQYFGPGTRLTVT.

The V call is TRBV4-3, the J call TRBJ2-6; tentative D call: TRBD1 (5 bases). Trimming removed 1 base at V and 2 bases at J, with 9 bases between. The CDR3 contains 16 residues. The germline V gene has CDR1 LGHNA and CDR2 YSLEER. Here the CDR3 DNA reads TGCGCCAGCAGCCAAGCGAAGGGGACTGGGGCCAACGTCCTGACTTTC. Amino acid sequence: CASSQAKGTGANVLTF.